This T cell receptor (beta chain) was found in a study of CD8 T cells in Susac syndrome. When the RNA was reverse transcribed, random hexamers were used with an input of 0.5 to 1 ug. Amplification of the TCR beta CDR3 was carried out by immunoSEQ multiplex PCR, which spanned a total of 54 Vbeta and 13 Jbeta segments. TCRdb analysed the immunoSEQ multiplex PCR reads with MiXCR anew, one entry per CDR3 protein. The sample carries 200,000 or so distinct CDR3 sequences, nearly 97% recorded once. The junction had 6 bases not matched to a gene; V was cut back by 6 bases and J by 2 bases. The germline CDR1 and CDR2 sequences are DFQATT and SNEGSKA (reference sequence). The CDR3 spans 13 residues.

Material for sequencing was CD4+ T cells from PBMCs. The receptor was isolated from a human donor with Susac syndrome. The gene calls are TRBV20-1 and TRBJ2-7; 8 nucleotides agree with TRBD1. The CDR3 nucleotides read TGCAGTGCGTGGGACAGGCCAGCCTACGAGCAGTACTTC. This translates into CSAWDRPAYEQYF.